This passage covers 15 T cell receptor beta chains from one sample sequenced in a study of shared clonotypes between healthy human individuals. Repertoires were generated with immunoSEQ multiplex PCR, while TCRdb's copy carries only in-frame clones and drops some. The table shows about 2,100,000 clones, with just over 90% occurring only once. Positive CCR7 selection of CD45RO-negative cells yielded the naive CD8 cells, and terminally differentiated effector memory CD45RA+ cells were excluded. Sequenced input: naive CD8+ T cells from PBMCs. The source is a young man in good health. Some clones in this sample may be carry-over from other donors' samples.

This rearrangement joins TRBV7-9 to TRBJ2-5; D not resolved. The end of the DNA is better explained by TRBJ2-7, so the J call may be wrong. Germline V gene lookup returns CDR1 SEHNR and CDR2 FQNEAQ (reference sequence). The length of the CDR3 is 13 residues. Here the CDR3 DNA reads TGTGCCAGCGGTTCCGGGCCGTTCTACGAGCAGTACTTC. Residues: CASGSGPFYEQYF.

The rearrangement links TRBV7-9 to TRBJ2-6; no definite D call. Trimming removed 4 bases from V and 0 bases from J, with 4 bases in between. This CDR3 has 14 residues. Germline loops: CDR1 SEHNR, CDR2 FQNEAQ (reference sequence). CDR3: CASSSVSGANVLTF. The CDR3 coding sequence is TGTGCCAGCAGCTCCGTCTCTGGGGCCAACGTCCTGACTTTC.

A note on this clone: Other nucleotide sequences in the sample specify the same CDR3. The chain carries TRBV11-2 and TRBJ2-1, with 7 bases aligning to TRBD2. Per germline, CDR1 SGHAT and CDR2 FQNNGV. The V segment lost 3 bases and the J segment 6 bases; nucleotides outside the gene matches: 2. This CDR3 region has 13 residues. The CDR3 loop is CASSLGLRNEQFF. CDR3 nucleotide sequence: TGTGCCAGCAGCTTGGGACTACGCAATGAGCAGTTCTTC.

This clone was counted once. The gene calls are TRBV2 and TRBJ1-2; D is unclear. The CDR3 has 15 residues. Germline V gives CDR1 SNHLY, CDR2 FYNNEI. V was pared by 5 bases and J by 0 bases, with 13 bases between. CDR3 residues: CASSSDGNSNYGYTF. CDR3 nucleotides: TGTGCCAGCAGTTCGGACGGTAACTCTAACTATGGCTACACCTTC.

In this sample, this clone turned up once. The genes are TRBV28 and TRBJ2-6, with D hard to call. CDR3 length: 14 residues. The germline V and J ends were trimmed by 3 bases and 4 bases, with 7 bases remaining between them. In germline, CDR1 is MDHEN, CDR2 SYDVKM. The DNA for the CDR3 is TGTGCCAGCAGTTTGAGGACCGGGGCCAACGTCCTGACTTTC. This codes for CASSLRTGANVLTF.

The CDR3 nucleotides read TGTGCCAGCAGCCCAGGGGGGACAAACACCGGGGAGCTGTTTTTT. Protein sequence: CASSPGGTNTGELFF. The rearrangement uses TRBV9 and TRBJ2-2; D perhaps matches TRBD1 (7 bases). Germline CDR1 is SGDLS and CDR2 is YYNGEE. V gave up 4 bases and J gave up 2 bases, with 12 bases separating them. CDR3 length: 15 residues.

The CDR3 coding sequence is TGTGCCAGCAGCCACCGGTGGGGGACCGCCTACGAGCAGTACTTC. It encodes CASSHRWGTAYEQYF. The chain has TRBV28 and TRBJ2-7, with D tentatively TRBD1 or TRBD2 (5 bases each). The CDR3 runs to 15 residues. Per germline, CDR1 MDHEN and CDR2 SYDVKM. V was shortened by 6 bases and J by 2 bases, with 17 bases between the two germline ends. The full variable domain, rest sourced from reference TRBV28 and TRBJ2-7, is DVKVTQSSRYLVKRTGEKVFLECVQDMDHENMFWYRQDPGLGLRLIYFSYDVKMKEKGDIPEGYSVSREKKERFSLILESASTNQTSMYLCASSHRWGTAYEQYFGPGTRLTVT.

This clone appeared a few times. The chain uses TRBV19 and TRBJ1-1; D possibly corresponds to TRBD1 (6 bases). Trimming took off 7 bases at V and 0 bases at J, with 9 bases between the two ends. Per the germline V gene, CDR1 is LNHDA and CDR2 is SQIVND (reference sequence). The CDR3 is made up of 13 amino acids. The CDR3 region is CASMGGLNTEAFF. The CDR3, as DNA: TGTGCCAGTATGGGGGGCCTGAACACTGAAGCTTTCTTT. The full variable domain, its missing parts supplied by reference TRBV19 and TRBJ1-1, is DGGITQSPKYLFRKEGQNVTLSCEQNLNHDAMYWYRQDPGQGLRLIYYSQIVNDFQKGDIAEGYSVSREKKESFPLTVTSAQKNPTAFYLCASMGGLNTEAFFGQGTRLTVV.

This clone appeared a single time. The chain is built from TRBV13 and TRBJ1-2, with 8 positions matching TRBD1. With V trimmed by 5 bases and J by 2 bases, 1 base remained unmatched. CDR1 and CDR2 from the germline V gene are PRHDT and FYEKMQ (reference sequence). The CDR3 sequence is 13 residues long. For the CDR3, the DNA is TGTGCCAGCAGCGGGGACAGGAACTATGGCTACACCTTC. This sequence encodes CASSGDRNYGYTF.

This chain connects TRBV6-1 to TRBJ2-1, with D tentatively TRBD2 (6 bases). The CDR3 runs to 13 residues. V dropped 10 bases and J dropped 4 bases, with 14 bases sitting between them. From germline, CDR1 is MNHNS and CDR2 SASEGT. CDR3 coding DNA: TGTGCCATATCCTATAGCGGTTACAATGAGCAGTTCTTC. Protein sequence: CAISYSGYNEQFF.

The chain couples TRBV7-8 to TRBJ2-1, with 7 nucleotides matching TRBD1. V lost 5 bases and J lost 4; bases outside the gene matches: 5. The germline CDR1 and CDR2 sequences are SGHVS and FQNEAQ. The CDR3 is 14 amino acids. This CDR3 is CASSGRDRYNEQFF. The CDR3 nucleotides read TGTGCCAGCAGCGGCCGGGACAGATACAATGAGCAGTTCTTC. Supplemented by reference TRBV7-8 and TRBJ2-1, the full variable domain reads GAGVSQSPRYKVAKRGQDVALRCDPISGHVSLFWYQQALGQGPEFLTYFQNEAQLDKSGLPSDRFFAERPEGSVSTLKIQRTQQEDSAVYLCASSGRDRYNEQFFGPGTRLTVL.

The chain uses TRBV4-2 and TRBJ2-7; 12 positions agree with TRBD2. CDR1 is LGHNA and CDR2 is YNFKEQ in the germline V gene. The J segment lost 3 bases and the V segment lost 0 bases, leaving 3 bases of the junction unmatched. The CDR3 length is 16 residues. For the CDR3, the DNA is TGTGCCAGCAGCCAAGAACGACTAGCGGGGGACTACGAGCAGTACTTC. Protein sequence: CASSQERLAGDYEQYF.

The rearrangement uses TRBV7-8 and TRBJ2-1; D remains ambiguous. The ends were cut back, 2 bases at V and 5 bases at J, with 7 bases in the middle. CDR3 length equals 13 residues. Per the germline V gene, CDR1 is SGHVS and CDR2 is FQNEAQ. The CDR3 DNA follows: TGTGCCAGCAGCTTAAACAGCAACAATGAGCAGTTCTTC. Encoded protein: CASSLNSNNEQFF.

The V and J genes are TRBV6-5 and TRBJ2-1; a possible D gene is TRBD2 (5 bases). This CDR3 spans 15 amino acids. Trimming removed 7 bases at V and 3 bases at J, with 16 bases between. The germline CDR1 and CDR2 sequences are MNHEY and SVGAGI. CDR3 protein: CASTSEGSNYNEQFF. CDR3 nucleotides: TGTGCCAGCACCTCTGAGGGTAGTAACTACAATGAGCAGTTCTTC.

The chain links TRBV7-9 to TRBJ2-7; tentatively, D is TRBD1 (5 bases). The CDR3 contains 13 residues. CDR1 is SEHNR, CDR2 FQNEAQ, per germline (reference sequence). V lost 4 bases to trimming and J lost 1 base, with 8 bases between them. The CDR3 here is CASSYDSSYEQYF. The DNA of the CDR3 is TGTGCCAGCAGCTACGACAGTTCCTACGAGCAGTACTTC.